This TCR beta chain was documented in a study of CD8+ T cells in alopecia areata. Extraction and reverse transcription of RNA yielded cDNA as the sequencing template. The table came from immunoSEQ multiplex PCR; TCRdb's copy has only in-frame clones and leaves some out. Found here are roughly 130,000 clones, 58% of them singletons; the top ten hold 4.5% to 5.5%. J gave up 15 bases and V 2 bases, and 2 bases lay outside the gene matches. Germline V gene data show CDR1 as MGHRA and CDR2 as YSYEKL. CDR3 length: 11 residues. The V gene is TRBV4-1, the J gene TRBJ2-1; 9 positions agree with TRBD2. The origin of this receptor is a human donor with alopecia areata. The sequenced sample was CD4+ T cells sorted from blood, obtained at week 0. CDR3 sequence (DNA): TGCGCCAGCAGCCAAAGCGGGAGGTGGTTCTTC. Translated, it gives CASSQSGRWFF.